This TCR beta chain was recovered during a study of regulatory T cells in long-lasting Graves disease. General study results and limits: The work looked only at peripheral blood and did not look at thyroid tissue. TRBV28, TRBJ1-2 and TRBJ2-5 were favored in persistent disease. It was possible that the small sample size reduced accuracy.

As to this clonotype: Its antigen is not known.

The time point was: newly diagnosed GD, antithyroid drugs for less than 3 months. Generation of the TCR library employed RNA extracted from PBMCs. This CDR3 has 13 residues. Germline V lookup: CDR1 DFQATT, CDR2 SNEGSKA (reference sequence). Trimming took 2 bases from V and 10 from J; bases not matched to a gene: 6. The TCR beta library used iRepertoire HTBI primers with Arm-PCR amplification of CDR3. MiXCR, applied by TCRdb to the multiplex PCR reads, yields one record per CDR3 protein. The repertoire holds hundreds of thousands of distinct CDR3 sequences, with roughly 13% as singletons. This sample also belongs to another study, concerning T cells in Graves' hyperthyroidism and ophthalmopathy.

The sample was peripheral blood mononuclear cells (PBMCs), taken at new diagnosis, from a patient treated with antithyroid drugs. The chain employs TRBV20-1 and TRBJ1-1; 11 bases are a match to TRBD1. The TCR was taken from a young man with Graves disease. The CDR3 here is CSARPAGTGGAFF. CDR3 bases: TGCAGTGCTAGACCAGCCGGGACAGGGGGAGCTTTCTTT.